Sequencing of this T cell receptor beta chain was carried out in a study of T cell responses to AZD1222 COVID-19 vaccine. Produced via immunoSEQ multiplex PCR; TCRdb's table is partial and in-frame only. The table includes about 150,000 clones, over 75% detected once. Germline CDR1 LNHDA, CDR2 SQIVND (reference sequence). The CDR3 runs to 17 residues. V gave up 2 bases and J gave up 4 bases, with 20 bases separating them. The gene calls are TRBV19 and TRBJ1-2, with D maybe TRBD1 (5 bases). This clonotype was obtained from an adult in good health. Specimen: peripheral blood, collected on day 0 of AZD1222 vaccination. The CDR3, as DNA: TGTGCCAGTAGTATAAATGGTGGGGCGGCTGACGTCTATGGCTACACCTTC. Translated: CASSINGGAADVYGYTF.